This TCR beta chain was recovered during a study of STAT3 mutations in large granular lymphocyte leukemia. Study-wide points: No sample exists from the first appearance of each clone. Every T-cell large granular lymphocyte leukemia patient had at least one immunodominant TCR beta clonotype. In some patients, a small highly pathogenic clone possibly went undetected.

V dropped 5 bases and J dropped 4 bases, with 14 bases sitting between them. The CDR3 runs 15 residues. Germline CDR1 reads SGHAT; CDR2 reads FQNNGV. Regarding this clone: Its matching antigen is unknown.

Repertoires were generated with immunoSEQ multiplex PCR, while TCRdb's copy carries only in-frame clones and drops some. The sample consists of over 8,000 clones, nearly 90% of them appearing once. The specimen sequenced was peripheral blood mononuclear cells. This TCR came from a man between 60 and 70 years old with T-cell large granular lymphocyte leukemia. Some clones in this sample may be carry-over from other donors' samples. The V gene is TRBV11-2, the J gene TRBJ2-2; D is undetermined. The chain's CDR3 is CASSPKAPGTGELFF. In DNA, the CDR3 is TGTGCCAGCAGCCCAAAGGCTCCGGGCACCGGGGAGCTGTTTTTT.